This paragraph covers one T cell receptor beta chain sequence. What it binds is not known. These data originate in a study of cytotoxic CD8 clonotypes in ibrutinib-treated CLL. Looking at the study overall: Ten to eleven relapsed/refractory, about 14 treatment-naive; roughly 18 IGHV unmutated. Investigators reported roughly 25 partial and 2 complete responses; after median around 63 months, about 15 patients remained remitted and roughly twelve progressed. General observations from the study: Baseline clonality was higher than in age-matched healthy donors and moved in step with circulating CD8+ T-cell counts.

The CDR3 totals 12 residues. CDR1 MNHNS and CDR2 SASEGT come from the germline V gene. V shed 6 bases and J shed 1 base, with 7 bases lying between them. Sequencing was performed with immunoSEQ multiplex PCR; in TCRdb, only in-frame clones are kept and a portion is missing. Of around 130,000 clones listed, roughly 84% are singletons. PBMCs were cryopreserved, and approximately 1.8 micrograms of genomic DNA from them went into TCR beta libraries. The chain employs TRBV6-1 and TRBJ2-7; D possibly corresponds to TRBD1 (5 bases). The sequence was obtained from a human donor with chronic lymphocytic leukemia. The sample consisted of PBMCs, taken after 24 months of ibrutinib treatment. The CDR3 is CASRDKSYEQYF. The CDR3, as DNA: TGTGCCAGCAGGGACAAATCCTACGAGCAGTACTTC.